This T cell receptor beta chain was identified in a study of blood T cell repertoires in COVID-19. Assay used: immunoSEQ multiplex PCR; TCRdb lists only in-frame clones, some missing. The sample comprises about 210,000 clones, roughly 86% of which are singletons, and around 6% rests with the top ten. V gave up 6 bases and J gave up 6 bases; unmatched junction bases: 7. CDR3 size: 15 residues. The germline CDR1 and CDR2 sequences are MNHEY and SMNVEV (reference sequence). This clonotype was obtained from a middle-aged man with acute COVID-19. The rearrangement uses TRBV27 and TRBJ2-7; 14 bases match TRBD2. Sequencing was performed on PBMCs or T cells enriched from blood (not recorded which). The CDR3 DNA follows: TGTGCCAGCAGCCACGGGACTAGCGGGAGTGGCGAGCAGTACTTC. Its translation is CASSHGTSGSGEQYF.